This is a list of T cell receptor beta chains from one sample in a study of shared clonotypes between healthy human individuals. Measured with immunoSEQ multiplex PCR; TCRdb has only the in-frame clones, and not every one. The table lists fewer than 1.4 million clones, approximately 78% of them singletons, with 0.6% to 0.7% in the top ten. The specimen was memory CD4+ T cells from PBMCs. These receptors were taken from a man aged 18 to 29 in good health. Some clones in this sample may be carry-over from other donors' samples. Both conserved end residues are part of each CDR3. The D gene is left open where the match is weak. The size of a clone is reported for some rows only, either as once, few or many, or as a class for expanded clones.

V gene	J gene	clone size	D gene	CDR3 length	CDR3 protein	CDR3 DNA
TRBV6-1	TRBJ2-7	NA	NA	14	CASSEGVRGFEQYF	TGTGCCAGCAGTGAAGGAGTCCGAGGTTTCGAGCAGTACTTC
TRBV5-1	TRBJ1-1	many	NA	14	CASSPTSGNIEAFF	TGCGCCAGCAGCCCGACATCGGGGAACATTGAAGCTTTCTTT
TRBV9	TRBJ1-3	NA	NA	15	CASSVDPEVGNTIYF	TGTGCCAGCAGCGTAGATCCGGAGGTGGGAAACACCATATATTTT
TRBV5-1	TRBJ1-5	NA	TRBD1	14	CASSTGTGGQPQHF	TGCGCCAGCAGCACCGGGACAGGCGGTCAGCCCCAGCATTTT
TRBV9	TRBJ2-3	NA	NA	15	CASSVDRDSTDTQYF	TGTGCCAGCAGTGTAGACAGAGATAGCACAGATACGCAGTATTTT
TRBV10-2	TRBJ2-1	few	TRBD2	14	CASAGLAGGYEQFF	TGCGCCAGCGCAGGACTAGCGGGAGGATATGAGCAGTTCTTC
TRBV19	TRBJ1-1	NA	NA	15	CASIPPGRWNTEAFF	TGTGCCAGTATCCCTCCGGGACGTTGGAACACTGAAGCTTTCTTT
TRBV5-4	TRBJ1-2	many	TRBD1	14	CASGPGTGNYGYTF	TGTGCCAGCGGCCCCGGGACAGGGAACTATGGCTACACCTTC
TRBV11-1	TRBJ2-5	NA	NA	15	CASSSGRQSQETQYF	TGTGCCAGCAGCTCGGGTAGACAGTCCCAAGAGACCCAGTACTTC
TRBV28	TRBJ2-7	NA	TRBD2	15	CASSLMTSGRPEQYF	TGTGCCAGCAGTTTGATGACTAGCGGGAGACCTGAGCAGTACTTC
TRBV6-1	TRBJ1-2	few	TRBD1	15	CASSEVGTGVRGYTF	TGTGCCAGCAGTGAAGTTGGGACAGGGGTCCGGGGCTACACCTTC
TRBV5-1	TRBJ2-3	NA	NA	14	CASGGDTDTDTQYF	TGCGCCAGTGGAGGGGACACCGACACAGATACGCAGTATTTT
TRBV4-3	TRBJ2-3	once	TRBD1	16	CASSQGDRIFTDTQYF	TGCGCCAGCAGCCAGGGGGACAGGATCTTCACAGATACGCAGTATTTT
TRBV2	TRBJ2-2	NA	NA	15	CASSTGTAGTGELFF	TGTGCCAGCAGTACCGGGACAGCGGGTACCGGGGAGCTGTTTTTT
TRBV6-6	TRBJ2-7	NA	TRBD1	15	CASSYPGQGEGEQYF	TGTGCCAGCAGTTACCCGGGCCAGGGGGAAGGCGAGCAGTACTTC
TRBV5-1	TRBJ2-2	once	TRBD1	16	CASSLLGQGSTGELFF	TGCGCCAGCAGCTTGCTGGGACAGGGAAGCACCGGGGAGCTGTTTTTT
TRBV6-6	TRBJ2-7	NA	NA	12	CASSGTGYEQYF	TGTGCCAGCAGCGGTACAGGATACGAGCAGTACTTC
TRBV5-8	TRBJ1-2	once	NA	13	CASSLPPTYGYTF	TGTGCCAGCAGCCTCCCCCCCACTTATGGCTACACCTTC
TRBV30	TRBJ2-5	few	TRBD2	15	CACSLAGGRRETQYF	TGTGCCTGCAGTTTAGCGGGAGGAAGGAGAGAGACCCAGTACTTC
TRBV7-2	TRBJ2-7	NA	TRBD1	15	CASSLRTGSSYEQYF	TGTGCCAGCAGCCTCCGGACAGGGAGCTCCTACGAGCAGTACTTC
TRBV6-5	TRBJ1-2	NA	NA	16	CASSYGWGLTNYGYTF	TGTGCCAGCAGTTACGGGTGGGGCCTCACAAACTATGGCTACACCTTC
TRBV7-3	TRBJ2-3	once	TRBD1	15	CASSGGTGGADTQYF	TGTGCCAGCAGCGGAGGGACAGGGGGCGCGGATACGCAGTATTTT
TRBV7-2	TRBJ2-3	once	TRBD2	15	CASTTVAGRVDTQYF	TGTGCCAGCACCACGGTAGCGGGAAGGGTAGATACGCAGTATTTT
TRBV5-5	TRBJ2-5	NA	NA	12	CASSSPKETQYF	TGTGCCAGCAGCTCACCTAAAGAGACCCAGTACTTC
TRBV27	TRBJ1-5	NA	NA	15	CASSLFGVLGQPQHF	TGTGCCAGCAGTTTATTCGGGGTTTTAGGTCAGCCCCAGCATTTT
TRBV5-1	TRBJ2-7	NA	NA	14	CASSLAGVNYEQYF	TGCGCCAGCAGCTTGGCAGGGGTTAACTACGAGCAGTACTTC
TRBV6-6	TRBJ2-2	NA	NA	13	CASSTRESGELFF	TGTGCCAGCAGTACCCGGGAGTCCGGGGAGCTGTTTTTT
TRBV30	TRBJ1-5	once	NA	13	CAWSGGLNQPQHF	TGTGCCTGGAGTGGAGGGCTTAATCAGCCCCAGCATTTT
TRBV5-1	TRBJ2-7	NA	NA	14	CASSLGPSPGEQYF	TGCGCCAGCAGCCTCGGCCCTTCCCCTGGCGAGCAGTACTTC
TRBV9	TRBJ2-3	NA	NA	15	CASSVEAAHPDTQYF	TGTGCCAGCAGCGTAGAGGCAGCGCACCCGGATACGCAGTATTTT
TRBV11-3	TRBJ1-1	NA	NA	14	CASSLEGADTEAFF	TGTGCCAGCAGCTTAGAAGGGGCGGACACTGAAGCTTTCTTT
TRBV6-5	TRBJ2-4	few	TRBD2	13	CASSYNAGGANHF	TGTGCCAGCAGTTACAACGCGGGAGGCGCCAATCACTTC
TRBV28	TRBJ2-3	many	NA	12	CASQRFRDTQYF	TGTGCCAGCCAGCGGTTCCGGGATACGCAGTATTTT
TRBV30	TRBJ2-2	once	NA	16	CALQIGVLQNTGELFF	TGTGCCTTGCAGATTGGGGTCCTCCAGAACACCGGGGAGCTGTTTTTT
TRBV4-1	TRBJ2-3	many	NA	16	CASSQVDMGFAYTQYF	TGCGCCAGCAGCCAAGTGGACATGGGATTCGCGTATACGCAGTATTTT
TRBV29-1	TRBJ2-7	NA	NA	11	CSVGSSYEQYF	TGCAGCGTGGGATCGAGCTACGAGCAGTACTTC
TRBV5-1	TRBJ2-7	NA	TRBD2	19	CASTSLGLAGEARGDEQYF	TGCGCCAGCACCTCCTTGGGACTAGCGGGAGAGGCGCGGGGTGACGAGCAGTACTTC
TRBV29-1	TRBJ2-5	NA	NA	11	CSAPQGETQYF	TGCAGCGCCCCGCAAGGAGAGACCCAGTACTTC
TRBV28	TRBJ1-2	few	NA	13	CASSGGREYGYTF	TGTGCCAGCAGCGGGGGGCGCGAATATGGCTACACCTTC